This TCR beta chain came from a study of blood T cell repertoires in COVID-19. Those enrolled, adults aged about 18 to 89 years, came from fewer than 25 US areas. Researchers sorted participants into cohorts using their self-reported clinical history. This clone was found a few times. Assay used: immunoSEQ multiplex PCR; TCRdb lists only in-frame clones, some missing. The sample yields approximately 250,000 clones, about 80% seen once. The material sequenced was PBMCs or T cells enriched from blood (not recorded which). The receptor was derived from a young man with acute COVID-19.

The CDR3 bases are TGTGCCAGCAGCTTAGACCCAGGGGTTAGCTCTGGAAACACCATATATTTT. It is translated as CASSLDPGVSSGNTIYF. This chain joins TRBV11-2 and TRBJ1-3; D might be TRBD1 (6 bases). CDR1 SGHAT and CDR2 FQNNGV come from the germline V gene. V lost 0 bases and J lost 0, with 12 bases in between. This CDR3 has 17 amino acids.